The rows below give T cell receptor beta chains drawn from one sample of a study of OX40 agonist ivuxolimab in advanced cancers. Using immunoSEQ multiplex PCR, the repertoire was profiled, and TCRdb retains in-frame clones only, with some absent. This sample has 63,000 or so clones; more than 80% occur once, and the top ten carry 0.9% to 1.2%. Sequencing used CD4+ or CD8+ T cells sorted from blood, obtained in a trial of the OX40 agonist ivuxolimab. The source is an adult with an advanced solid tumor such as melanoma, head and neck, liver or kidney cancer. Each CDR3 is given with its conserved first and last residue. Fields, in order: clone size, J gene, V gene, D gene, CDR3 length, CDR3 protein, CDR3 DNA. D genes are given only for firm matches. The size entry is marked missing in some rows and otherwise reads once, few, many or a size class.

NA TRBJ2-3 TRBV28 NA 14 CASPPQGRPDTQYF TGTGCCAGTCCCCCACAGGGGAGGCCAGATACGCAGTATTTT
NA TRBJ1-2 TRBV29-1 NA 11 CSVFQGRDYTF TGCAGCGTGTTCCAGGGAAGGGACTACACCTTC
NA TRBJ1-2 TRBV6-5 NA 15 CASSYGGQSVYGYTF TGTGCCAGCAGTTACGGTGGACAGTCCGTCTATGGCTACACCTTC
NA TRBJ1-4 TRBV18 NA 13 CASSLDSNEKLFF TGTGCCAGCTCATTGGACAGTAATGAAAAACTGTTTTTT
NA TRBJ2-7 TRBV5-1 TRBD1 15 CASSLAGTGPYEQYF TGCGCCAGCAGCTTGGCAGGGACAGGGCCCTACGAGCAGTACTTC
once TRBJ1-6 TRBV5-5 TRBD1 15 CASSPPGQGLRVLHF TGTGCCAGCAGCCCTCCGGGACAGGGCCTTAGGGTCCTCCACTTT
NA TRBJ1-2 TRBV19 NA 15 CASSTPGVDYYGYTF TGTGCCAGTAGTACTCCCGGGGTAGACTACTATGGCTACACCTTC
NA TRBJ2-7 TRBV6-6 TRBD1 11 CASSNTGAKYF TGTGCCAGCAGTAATACAGGGGCGAAGTACTTC
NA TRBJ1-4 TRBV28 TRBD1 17 CASSLTQGRSANEKLFF TGTGCCAGCAGTTTAACACAGGGGAGGTCAGCTAATGAAAAACTGTTTTTT
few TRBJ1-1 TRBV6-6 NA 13 CATRASMNTEAFF TGTGCCACTCGAGCCTCTATGAACACTGAAGCTTTCTTT